This T cell receptor beta chain came from a study of blood T cells in healthy people across ages. Alongside a J-beta primer mix, a sample-barcoded 5' primer served in a second PCR lasting roughly 7 to 11 cycles. TCRdb reprocessed the 5' RACE reads via MiXCR and lists one record per CDR3 protein. This table has over 700,000 distinct CDR3 sequences, roughly 53% appearing once. With 1 base removed from V and 7 bases from J, the gap between germline ends came to 13 bases. From germline, CDR1 is LGHDT and CDR2 YNNKEL (reference sequence). The CDR3 loop spans 14 amino acids. This TCR derives from a man older than 75 in good health. This rearrangement joins TRBV3-1 to TRBJ1-1, with TRBD1 as a possible D gene (6 bases). The sample was blood. This CDR3 is CASSQGTAKYEAFF. DNA for the CDR3: TGTGCCAGCAGCCAAGGGACAGCCAAATATGAAGCTTTCTTT.